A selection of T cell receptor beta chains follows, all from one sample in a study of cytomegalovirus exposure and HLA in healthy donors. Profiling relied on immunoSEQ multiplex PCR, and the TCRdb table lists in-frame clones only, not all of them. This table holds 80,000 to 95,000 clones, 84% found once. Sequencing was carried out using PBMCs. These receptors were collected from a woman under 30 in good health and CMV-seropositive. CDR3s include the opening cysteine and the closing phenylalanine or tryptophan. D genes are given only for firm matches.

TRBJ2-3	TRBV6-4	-	TGTGCCAGCAGTCCTGTGGGGGGAGTAACAGATACGCAGTATTTT	CASSPVGGVTDTQYF
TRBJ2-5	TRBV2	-	TGTGCCAGCAGTGAAATCGAAGAGACCCAGTACTTC	CASSEIEETQYF
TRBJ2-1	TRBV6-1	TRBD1	TGTGCCAGTGCTACAGGGGCTTCCCTCAATGAGCAGTTCTTC	CASATGASLNEQFF
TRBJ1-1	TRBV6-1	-	TGTGCCAGCCGCGGGGTGGAGACTGAAGCTTTCTTT	CASRGVETEAFF
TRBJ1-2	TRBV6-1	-	TGTGCCAGCAGGAGAACCGACTATGGCTACACCTTC	CASRRTDYGYTF
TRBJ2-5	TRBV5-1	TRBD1	TGCGCCAGCAGCGTACAGACAGGGGTAGGAGAGACCCAGTACTTC	CASSVQTGVGETQYF
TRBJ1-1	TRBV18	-	TGTGCCAGCTCACCCGATAGGGGTGGCACTGAAGCTTTCTTT	CASSPDRGGTEAFF
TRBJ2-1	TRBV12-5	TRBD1	TGTGCTAGTGGTTCAACTAGACAGGGGAAGCAGTTCTTC	CASGSTRQGKQFF
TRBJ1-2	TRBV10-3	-	TGTGCCATCAGCCAGGGGCAGGGATATTCATATGATGGCTACACCTTC	CAISQGQGYSYDGYTF
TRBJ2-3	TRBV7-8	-	TGTGCCAGCAGCTTACCAGGGGGGCGGGTAATCACAGATACGCAGTATTTT	CASSLPGGRVITDTQYF
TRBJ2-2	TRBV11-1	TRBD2	TGTGCCAGCAGCTTATTGACTAGCGGGAGCATCGGGGAGCTGTTTTTT	CASSLLTSGSIGELFF
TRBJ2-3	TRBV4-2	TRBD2	TGTGCCAGCAGTCCCGATCTTTCCGGGGGGGCAGATACGCAGTATTTT	CASSPDLSGGADTQYF
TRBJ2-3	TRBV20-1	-	TGCAGTGCCCATAGAGCAGATACGCAGTATTTT	CSAHRADTQYF
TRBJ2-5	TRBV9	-	TGTGCCAGCAGCGTAGAGGGGGGGGGCATTGGAGAGACCCAGTACTTC	CASSVEGGGIGETQYF
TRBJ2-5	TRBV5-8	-	TGTGCCAGCAGCTTGGGGGCCGGATCTCAAGAGACCCAGTACTTC	CASSLGAGSQETQYF
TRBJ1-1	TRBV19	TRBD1	TGTGCCAGTAGTAGTTCAGGGGGTTACCTGAACACTGAAGCTTTCTTT	CASSSSGGYLNTEAFF
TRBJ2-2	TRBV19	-	TGTGCCAGTGTTTCGCGGCTCAAGTTAAACACCGGGGAGCTGTTTTTT	CASVSRLKLNTGELFF
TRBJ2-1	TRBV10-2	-	TGCGCCAGCAGTGATCGGAGCAGGGTTACAGTTGAGCAGTTCTTC	CASSDRSRVTVEQFF
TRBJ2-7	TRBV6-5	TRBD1	TGTGCCAGCAGTTACGGAGGGACAGGCTCCTACGAGCAGTACTTC	CASSYGGTGSYEQYF
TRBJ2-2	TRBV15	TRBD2	TGTGTCACGAAACGACTAGCGGGGGGCGGGAACACCGGGGAGCTGTTTTTT	CVTKRLAGGGNTGELFF
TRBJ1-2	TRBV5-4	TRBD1	TGTGCCAGCAGCGAGGGGACAGTAAATCTTTATGGCTACACCTTC	CASSEGTVNLYGYTF
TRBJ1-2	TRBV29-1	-	TGCAGCGTTGAAAGGGGGTCCTACTATGGCTACACCTTC	CSVERGSYYGYTF